Shown below are 11 T cell receptor beta chains from a single sample sequenced in a study of blood T cell repertoires in COVID-19 (dated by TCRdb to the early 2020s). Library preparation used the immunoSEQ multiplex PCR assay. TCRdb obtained this table from immuneACCESS and retained in-frame rearrangements with V and J assigned. These tables miss some clones; where compared with another copy, unresolved V genes account for less than half of the shortfall, and the remainder is unexplained. This sample has more than 250,000 clones in its table, and approximately 85% of those were observed once. The top ten clones comprise under 2.5% of the sample. The source material was PBMCs or T cells enriched from blood (not recorded which). Every receptor here comes from a man aged 30 to 45 who had recovered from COVID-19.

This clone was seen just once. V gene TRBV5-1 combines with J gene TRBJ2-1; TRBD1 matches 9 bases. Germline values: CDR1 SGHRS, CDR2 YFSETQ. The CDR3 loop spans 15 amino acids. V gave up 3 bases and J gave up 6 bases; unmatched junction bases: 7. CDR3 sequence reads: CASSWGQGLGNEQFF. The CDR3 bases are TGCGCCAGCAGCTGGGGACAGGGCCTGGGCAATGAGCAGTTCTTC.

This clone was detected a few times. The chain has TRBV2 and TRBJ1-5; no reliable D call. Deletions cut 6 bases from V and 0 bases from J, with 12 bases between. The germline V gene encodes CDR1 SNHLY and CDR2 FYNNEI. The CDR3 runs 15 residues. CDR3 nucleotide sequence: TGTGCCAGCAGCCCCACATATCTTAGCAATCAGCCCCAGCATTTT. Translation: CASSPTYLSNQPQHF.

The CDR3 bases are TGTGCCAGCAGCGTCGGACAGGGGGTAGGGTCCTACGAGCAGTACTTC. Translated: CASSVGQGVGSYEQYF. The J gene is TRBJ2-7, the V gene TRBV9; TRBD1 matches at 10 bases. The CDR3 runs 16 residues. Germline lookup yields CDR1 SGDLS and CDR2 YYNGEE. V was pared by 2 bases and J by 1 base, with 6 bases of the junction left unmatched.

The J gene is TRBJ2-2, the V gene TRBV15, with 10 bases fitting TRBD2. Germline CDR1 reads LNHNV; CDR2 reads YYDKDF (reference sequence). The junction had 3 bases not matched to a gene; V was cut back by 4 bases and J by 4 bases. The CDR3 covers 15 residues. The CDR3: CATSTKRGGTGELFF. CDR3 nucleotide sequence: TGTGCCACCAGCACAAAGCGGGGGGGCACCGGGGAGCTGTTTTTT.

The chain uses TRBV6-2 or TRBV6-3 and TRBJ2-6; TRBD2 aligns across 7 bases. Germline lookup yields CDR1 MNHEY and CDR2 SVGEGT. Losses at the gene ends were 2 bases for V and 3 bases for J; bases not matched to a gene: 4. This CDR3 spans 16 amino acids. The DNA for the CDR3 is TGTGCCAGCAGTTACGTTGCGGGGGTTGGGGCCAACGTCCTGACTTTC. This gives the protein CASSYVAGVGANVLTF.

The chain uses TRBV10-3 and TRBJ1-1, with D perhaps matching TRBD1 (5 bases). CDR1 and CDR2 (germline): ENHRY, SYGVKD. This CDR3 spans 13 amino acids. The V end lost 8 bases, the J end lost 5 bases, and 15 bases lay between the germline ends. CDR3 loop: CAILQVRVTEAFF. Here the CDR3 DNA reads TGTGCCATCTTACAGGTCAGGGTAACTGAAGCTTTCTTT.

The rearrangement uses TRBV5-4 and TRBJ2-1; 8 bases line up with TRBD2. With V trimmed by 1 base and J by 8 bases, 14 bases remained unmatched. The germline V gene has CDR1 SGHNT and CDR2 YYREEE (reference sequence). This CDR3 is built from 17 residues. Here the CDR3 reads CASSLWKRGGLNHEQFF. In DNA form, the CDR3 reads TGTGCCAGCAGCTTGTGGAAACGGGGGGGTTTGAATCATGAGCAGTTCTTC.

The chain links TRBV19 to TRBJ2-7, with 7 bases lining up with TRBD1. V trimming: 6 bases; J trimming: 7 bases; junction bases outside the gene matches: 9. The CDR3 spans 13 residues. Germline V gene lookup returns CDR1 LNHDA and CDR2 SQIVND (reference sequence). The chain's CDR3 is CASRRGTAREQYF. The DNA for the CDR3 is TGTGCCAGTAGACGTGGGACAGCCAGAGAGCAGTACTTC.

The rearrangement links TRBV19 to TRBJ1-1, with D perhaps matching TRBD1 (6 bases). Germline lookup yields CDR1 LNHDA and CDR2 SQIVND (reference sequence). The CDR3 length is 13 residues. V gave up 5 bases and J gave up 4 bases, with 11 bases separating them. The CDR3 DNA is TGTGCCAGTAGTTCGGGAGGGGGCACTGAAGCTTTCTTT. Translated: CASSSGGGTEAFF.

This clone is a singleton in its sample. This chain joins TRBV7-8 and TRBJ1-4, with a tentative D call TRBD1 (6 bases). The V end lost 8 bases, the J end lost 8 bases, and 15 bases lay between the germline ends. There are 13 residues in the CDR3. Germline assignment: CDR1 SGHVS and CDR2 FQNEAQ. CDR3 loop: CASGGSGKEKLFF. CDR3 sequence (DNA): TGTGCCAGCGGGGGCTCGGGGAAGGAAAAACTGTTTTTT.

The chain uses TRBV11-2 and TRBJ2-7, with D tentatively TRBD1 (5 bases). The germline CDR1 and CDR2 sequences are SGHAT and FQNNGV. The V and J ends lost 5 bases and 2 bases respectively, with 7 bases between them. This CDR3 comprises 12 residues. The CDR3 DNA is TGTGCCAGCAGCGACAGTCCCTACGAGCAGTACTTC. Its protein product is CASSDSPYEQYF.